The TCR beta chain described here comes from a study of OX40 agonist ivuxolimab in advanced cancers. The wider study: An agonistic human IgG2 monoclonal antibody against OX40 (CD134) was given. One patient with hepatocellular carcinoma and two with cutaneous melanoma, three in all, had partial responses.

This table comes from immunoSEQ multiplex PCR, and its TCRdb copy is limited to in-frame clones, with some not included. Of fewer than 85,000 clones in the sample, under 95% were seen once. The CDR3 runs 15 residues. Germline V gene data show CDR1 as KGHSH and CDR2 as LQKENI. Germline trimming cut 8 bases from V and 3 bases from J; bases unmatched to any gene: 6. The chain carries TRBV18 and TRBJ2-3; TRBD2 matches 12 bases. The receptor's source is an adult with an advanced solid tumor such as melanoma, head and neck, liver or kidney cancer. The starting material was CD4+ or CD8+ T cells sorted from blood, obtained in a trial of the OX40 agonist ivuxolimab. The CDR3 bases are TGTGCCAGCCCGACTAGCGGGGGTGAGACAGATACGCAGTATTTT. This gives the protein CASPTSGGETDTQYF.